This entry features one T cell receptor (beta chain) sequence. What it binds is unknown. This entry belongs to a study of T cells in Graves' hyperthyroidism and ophthalmopathy. Template material for amplifying TCR beta CDR3 regions consisted of RNA transcripts. The TCR CDR3 was amplified in a first-round RT-PCR using the HTBI primer set. TCRdb ran MiXCR on the multiplex PCR reads and lists one entry per CDR3 protein. Here the sample spans a few hundred thousand distinct CDR3 sequences, 40% to 50% being singletons. The ends were cut back, 3 bases at V and 2 bases at J, with 13 bases in the middle. The CDR3 extends over 15 amino acids. Patients with uncontrolled infections, other autoimmune diseases, pregnancy or lactation were excluded. Clinicians diagnosed patients from clinical symptoms, serum thyroxine and TRAb, thyroid ultrasound and orbital computed tomography. Findings and limits, study-wide: Median prediction lead before ophthalmopathy onset was 6 to 8 months with the model.

Sequencing was done on a sample of peripheral blood or thyroid tissue (not recorded which). The origin of this receptor is an adult woman with Graves' disease, either hyperthyroidism or ophthalmopathy (not recorded which). The V gene is TRBV12-3 or TRBV12-4, the J gene TRBJ1-2, with TRBD1 as a possible D gene (6 bases). The CDR3 protein is CASSLTGDHNYGYTF. CDR3 sequence (DNA): TGTGCCAGCAGTTTGACAGGAGACCACAACTATGGCTACACCTTC.